The 28 T cell receptor beta chains below come from one sample, sequenced in a study of vaccination effects on CD4 cells after COVID-19. These receptors have no known antigen. Repertoires were generated with immunoSEQ multiplex PCR, while TCRdb's copy carries only in-frame clones and drops some. The table has tens of thousands of clones, around 79% seen once; the top ten hold 8% to 11%. Antigen-specific CD4+ T cells were expanded (with viral peptide pools) by the ViraFEST assay ahead of sequencing. When less than 13 days of culture had elapsed, CD4+ T cells were isolated. According to the study, vaccine recipients showed no prior SARS-CoV-2 infection and negative nucleocapsid antibodies. Sample: CD4+ T cells from PBMCs cultured with SARS-CoV-2 spike peptides, taken before COVID-19 vaccination. The source of these receptors is a human donor who received a COVID-19 vaccine.

The J gene is TRBJ2-2, the V gene TRBV18; D unresolved. CDR3 length equals 20 residues. The ends were cut back, 3 bases at V and 4 bases at J, with 27 bases in the middle. The germline V gene encodes CDR1 KGHSH and CDR2 LQKENI. This chain's CDR3 is CASSPRRVTRQIESTGELFF. The CDR3 DNA follows: TGTGCCAGCTCACCCCGCCGTGTAACGCGCCAAATCGAGAGCACCGGGGAGCTGTTTTTT.

This clone was detected only once. This sequence joins TRBV7-6 and TRBJ2-5; D is undetermined. Trimming removed 5 bases from V and 5 bases from J, with 9 bases in between. The CDR3 spans 12 residues. The V gene's germline CDR1 is SGHVS and CDR2 FNYEAQ. The CDR3 reads CASSPWGETQYF. For the CDR3, the DNA is TGTGCCAGCAGCCCCTGGGGTGAGACCCAGTACTTC.

The chain employs TRBV5-1 and TRBJ2-5; TRBD1 or TRBD2 may be the D gene (6 bases each). The V gene's germline CDR1 is SGHRS and CDR2 YFSETQ. The CDR3 covers 15 residues. Trimming removed 0 bases from V and 4 bases from J, with 13 bases in between. The CDR3 reads CASSLALGGGETQYF. Here the CDR3 DNA reads TGCGCCAGCAGCTTGGCCTTGGGGGGCGGAGAGACCCAGTACTTC.

The chain is built from TRBV5-1 and TRBJ1-3; D unresolved. Germline V gene data show CDR1 as SGHRS and CDR2 as YFSETQ. The CDR3 totals 15 residues. The V and J ends lost 2 bases and 0 bases respectively, with 9 bases between them. The CDR3 DNA sequence: TGCGCCAGCAGCTTCGGCCAGAGCTCTGGAAACACCATATATTTT. Its translation is CASSFGQSSGNTIYF.

The chain joins TRBV6-2 or TRBV6-3 to TRBJ2-1, with TRBD2 identical over 8 bases. The CDR3 spans 16 residues. The germline gives CDR1 MNHEY, CDR2 SVGEGT. The ends lost 5 bases at V and 3 bases at J; junction bases unmatched: 9. Here the CDR3 reads CASSPRVAGYYNEQFF. For the CDR3, the DNA is TGTGCCAGCAGTCCCCGAGTAGCGGGGTACTACAATGAGCAGTTCTTC.

This clone has a handful of counts. This chain uses TRBV5-1 with TRBJ1-1; D is unresolved. V lost 0 bases and J lost 2, with 14 bases in between. Per germline, CDR1 SGHRS and CDR2 YFSETQ. The CDR3 consists of 16 residues. The CDR3 nucleotides read TGCGCCAGCAGCTTGGGATCATCAATTCGAAACACTGAAGCTTTCTTT. It translates to CASSLGSSIRNTEAFF.

V gene TRBV7-9 combines with J gene TRBJ2-7; D is unclear. Germline values: CDR1 SEHNR, CDR2 FQNEAQ (reference sequence). V dropped 5 bases and J dropped 6 bases, with 8 bases sitting between them. This CDR3 has 11 residues. CDR3 coding DNA: TGTGCCAGCAGCCTAGATGCCGAGCAGTACGTC. This translates into CASSLDAEQYV.

The CDR3 sequence: CASAFRITGSTDTQYF. In DNA, the CDR3 is TGTGCTAGTGCTTTTCGTATTACAGGGAGCACAGATACGCAGTATTTT. This chain links TRBV12-5 with TRBJ2-3; D might be TRBD1 (6 bases). In germline, CDR1 is LGHNT, CDR2 FRNRAP. This CDR3 spans 16 amino acids. Trimming removed 7 bases at V and 0 bases at J, with 17 bases between.

The table lists this clone with a few counts. This rearrangement joins TRBV5-8 to TRBJ2-3, with D tentatively TRBD1 or TRBD2 (5 bases each). The CDR3 runs to 10 residues. Germline values: CDR1 SGHTS, CDR2 YDEGEE. V lost 10 bases to trimming and J lost 8 bases, with 11 bases between them. The CDR3 loop is CAAIGGTQYF. The CDR3 DNA reads TGTGCCGCGATTGGGGGTACGCAGTATTTT. Combining the CDR3 with reference TRBV5-8 and TRBJ2-3 gives the whole variable domain EAGVTQSPTHLIKTRGQQATLRCSPISGHTSVYWYQQALGLGLQFLLWYDEGEERNRGNFPPRFSGRQFPNYSSELNVNALELEDSALYLCAAIGGTQYFGPGTRLTVL.

This clone was counted between two and nine times. CDR3 sequence reads: CASSYSAGTQFF. For the CDR3, the DNA is TGTGCCAGCAGTTACTCGGCCGGGACGCAGTTCTTC. The chain carries TRBV6-2 or TRBV6-3 and TRBJ2-1; D possibly uses TRBD1 or TRBD2 (5 bases each). V was pared by 0 bases and J by 12 bases, with 9 bases between. This CDR3 is 12 amino acids long. Germline V gives CDR1 MNHEY, CDR2 SVGEGT.

V and J are TRBV24-1 and TRBJ2-1; 12 nucleotides align to TRBD2. J lost 3 bases, V lost 9 bases, and 14 bases had no gene match. Germline CDR1 is KGHDR and CDR2 is SFDVKD. CDR3 size: 18 residues. CDR3 sequence reads: CATSQASGGGNLYNEQFF. The CDR3 DNA sequence: TGTGCCACCTCCCAGGCTAGCGGGGGGGGGAATCTCTACAATGAGCAGTTCTTC.

This chain joins TRBV7-3 and TRBJ2-1; 10 bases map to TRBD2. The CDR3 runs 15 residues. Looked up from germline, CDR1 is SGHTA and CDR2 is FQGTGA. V dropped 5 bases and J dropped 8; count of bases not matched to a gene: 9. The CDR3 spells CASSVSSGGMYEQFF. The CDR3 DNA reads as TGTGCCAGCAGCGTGTCTAGCGGGGGTATGTATGAGCAGTTCTTC.

V is TRBV4-1 and J is TRBJ2-7; D perhaps matches TRBD1 (6 bases). The CDR3 extends over 15 amino acids. Trimming left V 0 bases short and J 5 bases short, with 14 bases between. The germline V gene has CDR1 MGHRA and CDR2 YSYEKL. The CDR3 region has the DNA TGCGCCAGCAGCCAAGACCAACAGGGAGCCCACGAGCAGTACGTC. It codes for CASSQDQQGAHEQYV.

The V gene is TRBV10-1, the J gene TRBJ2-1; D perhaps matches TRBD2 (5 bases). The CDR3 loop spans 12 amino acids. Germline V gene lookup returns CDR1 WNHNN and CDR2 SYGVQD (reference sequence). V gave up 6 bases and J gave up 10 bases, with 13 bases separating them. CDR3 sequence reads: CASSSPGKEQFF. CDR3 nucleotide sequence: TGCGCCAGCAGCTCCCCCGGGAAGGAGCAGTTCTTC.

The chain is built from TRBV5-1 and TRBJ2-7; D perhaps matches TRBD1 (6 bases). V was clipped by 0 bases and J by 6 bases, with 10 bases between them. Germline V gene lookup returns CDR1 SGHRS and CDR2 YFSETQ. The CDR3 contains 13 residues. This chain's CDR3 is CASSLATGGEQYV. The CDR3 coding sequence is TGCGCCAGCAGCTTGGCGACAGGCGGCGAGCAGTACGTC.

The rearrangement joins TRBV7-3 to TRBJ2-5; D may be TRBD2 (5 bases). Germline V gene lookup returns CDR1 SGHTA and CDR2 FQGTGA. The CDR3 sequence is 13 residues long. V was shortened by 4 bases and J by 2 bases, with 8 bases between the two germline ends. DNA for the CDR3: TGTGCCAGCAGCTCCCCGGGACAAGAGACCCAGTACTTC. Residues: CASSSPGQETQYF.

J is TRBJ2-3 and V is TRBV5-1, with 10 bases matching TRBD2. In germline, CDR1 is SGHRS, CDR2 YFSETQ. The CDR3 consists of 16 residues. With V trimmed by 4 bases and J by 4 bases, 9 bases remained unmatched. CDR3 DNA: TGCGCCAGCAGCGCGGGACTAGCGAGGGCCTCAGATACGCAGTATTTT. Translation gives CASSAGLARASDTQYF.

This chain uses TRBV5-1 with TRBJ2-3, with TRBD2 matching over 10 bases. The CDR3 spans 16 residues. The J segment lost 4 bases and the V segment lost 4 bases, leaving 9 bases of the junction unmatched. Germline V gene lookup returns CDR1 SGHRS and CDR2 YFSETQ. CDR3 nucleotide sequence: TGCGCCAGCAGCCCGGGACTAGCGCGAAGCGCAGATACGCAGTATTTT. Protein: CASSPGLARSADTQYF.

CDR3 sequence (DNA): TGTGCCAGCTCACCCGGGACAGGTTGGTCACCCCTCCACTTT. Encoded protein: CASSPGTGWSPLHF. The chain links TRBV18 to TRBJ1-6, with 8 bases lining up with TRBD1. Germline CDR1 KGHSH, CDR2 LQKENI. V dropped 3 bases and J dropped 10; count of bases not matched to a gene: 5. CDR3 length equals 14 residues.

The J gene is TRBJ1-1, the V gene TRBV6-2 or TRBV6-3; D call uncertain. The CDR3 is made up of 11 amino acids. Trimming took off 4 bases at V and 4 bases at J, with 4 bases between the two ends. CDR1 is MNHEY, CDR2 SVGEGT, per germline. For the CDR3, the DNA is TGTGCCAGCAGTTTCGGCACTGAAGCTTTCTTT. This gives the protein CASSFGTEAFF.

This clone was detected a few times. The gene calls are TRBV28 and TRBJ1-5; D gene ambiguous. The CDR3 loop spans 12 amino acids. Between the trimmed V and J ends, which lost 6 bases and 7 bases, there was a span of 10 bases. The germline gives CDR1 MDHEN, CDR2 SYDVKM. The CDR3 sequence is CASRRSGQPQHF. In nucleotides, the CDR3 is TGTGCCAGCAGACGGTCGGGACAGCCCCAGCATTTT.

The V call is TRBV24-1, the J call TRBJ2-1; perhaps TRBD2 as D (5 bases). The CDR3 is 14 amino acids. Germline V gene data show CDR1 as KGHDR and CDR2 as SFDVKD. Deletions cut 4 bases from V and 1 base from J, with 7 bases between. DNA of the CDR3: TGTGCCACCAGTGAAAGGGAGTCCTACAATGAGCAGTTCTTC. It is translated as CATSERESYNEQFF.

The V and J genes are TRBV5-4 and TRBJ2-1, with 9 nucleotides matching TRBD1. There are 15 residues in the CDR3. The junction had 4 bases not matched to a gene; V was cut back by 6 bases and J by 0 bases. CDR1 SGHNT and CDR2 YYREEE come from the germline V gene (reference sequence). In nucleotides, the CDR3 is TGTGCCAGCAAAAGGGACAGGGCCTCCTACAATGAGCAGTTCTTC. Its protein product is CASKRDRASYNEQFF.

The V and J genes are TRBV29-1 and TRBJ2-1; 8 positions match TRBD2. J lost 5 bases, V lost 0 bases, and 6 bases had no gene match. Germline loops: CDR1 SQVTM, CDR2 ANQGSEA. This CDR3 is built from 15 residues. In DNA form, the CDR3 reads TGCAGCGTTGAAGATCAGCGGGGGCCCGACAATGAGCAGTTCTTC. Its translation: CSVEDQRGPDNEQFF.

This sequence joins TRBV30 and TRBJ2-5; D is ambiguous. Germline values: CDR1 GTSNPN, CDR2 SVGIG (reference sequence). The CDR3 runs 13 residues. V lost 4 bases to trimming and J lost 4 bases, with 13 bases between them. The CDR3 sequence: CAWTTGNPETQYF. The CDR3 DNA sequence: TGTGCCTGGACTACGGGCAACCCAGAGACCCAGTACTTC.

The chain joins TRBV19 to TRBJ2-3, with 10 positions matching TRBD2. Germline V gene data show CDR1 as LNHDA and CDR2 as SQIVND (reference sequence). J gave up 6 bases and V 7 bases, and 10 bases lay outside the gene matches. This CDR3 is built from 15 residues. CDR3 bases: TGTGCCAGTACCGACCTAGCGGGGGTAGGGGATACGCAGTATTTT. As protein: CASTDLAGVGDTQYF.

The chain joins TRBV5-1 to TRBJ1-4; D gene unclear. CDR3 length: 16 amino acids. Germline CDR1 and CDR2: SGHRS and YFSETQ. V was pared by 3 bases and J by 0 bases, with 12 bases between. The CDR3 is CASSSTVFATNEKLFF. CDR3 nucleotide sequence: TGCGCCAGCAGCTCTACGGTTTTTGCAACTAATGAAAAACTGTTTTTT.

The chain links TRBV5-6 to TRBJ2-4, with D perhaps matching TRBD1 (6 bases). The CDR3 spans 14 residues. V was pared by 4 bases and J by 5 bases, with 13 bases between. Germline loops: CDR1 SGHDT, CDR2 YYEEEE. The CDR3: CASSPDRIQNIQYF. The CDR3 nucleotides are TGTGCCAGCAGCCCCGACAGGATTCAAAACATTCAGTACTTC.